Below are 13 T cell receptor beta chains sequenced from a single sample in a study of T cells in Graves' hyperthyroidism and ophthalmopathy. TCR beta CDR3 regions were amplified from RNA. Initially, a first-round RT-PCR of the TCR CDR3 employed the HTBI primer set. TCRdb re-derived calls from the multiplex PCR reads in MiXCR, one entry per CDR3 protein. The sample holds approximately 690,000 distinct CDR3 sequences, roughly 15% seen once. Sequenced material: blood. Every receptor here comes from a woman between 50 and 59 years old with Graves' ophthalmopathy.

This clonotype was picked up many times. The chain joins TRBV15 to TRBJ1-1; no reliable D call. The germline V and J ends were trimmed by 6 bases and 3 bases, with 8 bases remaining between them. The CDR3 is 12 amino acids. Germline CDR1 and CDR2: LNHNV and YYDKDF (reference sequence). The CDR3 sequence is CATRTGYTEAFF. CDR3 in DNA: TGTGCCACCAGGACGGGTTACACTGAAGCTTTCTTT. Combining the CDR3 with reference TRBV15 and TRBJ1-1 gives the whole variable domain DAMVIQNPRYQVTQFGKPVTLSCSQTLNHNVMYWYQQKSSQAPKLLFHYYDKDFNNEADTPDNFQSRRPNTSFCFLDIRSPGLGDTAMYLCATRTGYTEAFFGQGTRLTVV.

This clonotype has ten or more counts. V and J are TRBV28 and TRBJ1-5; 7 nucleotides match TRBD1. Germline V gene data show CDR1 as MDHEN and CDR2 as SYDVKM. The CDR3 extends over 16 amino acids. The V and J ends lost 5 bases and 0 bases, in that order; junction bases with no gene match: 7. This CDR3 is CASSTPQGNSNQPQHF. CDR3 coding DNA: TGTGCCAGCAGTACGCCACAGGGGAATAGCAATCAGCCCCAGCATTTT.

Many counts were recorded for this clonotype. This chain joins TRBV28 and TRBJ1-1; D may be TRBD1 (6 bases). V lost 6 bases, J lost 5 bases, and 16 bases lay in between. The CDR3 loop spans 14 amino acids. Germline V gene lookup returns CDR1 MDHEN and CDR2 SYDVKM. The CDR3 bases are TGTGCCAGCAGCTCGGGGGCCGGACATACTGAAGCTTTCTTT. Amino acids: CASSSGAGHTEAFF.

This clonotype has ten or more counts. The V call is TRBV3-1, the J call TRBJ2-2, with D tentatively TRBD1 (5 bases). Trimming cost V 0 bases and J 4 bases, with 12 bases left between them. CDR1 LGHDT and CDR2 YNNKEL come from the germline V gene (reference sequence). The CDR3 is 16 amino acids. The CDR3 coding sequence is TGTGCCAGCAGCCAAGAATGCAGGGAAGTCACCGGGGAGCTGTTTTTT. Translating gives CASSQECREVTGELFF.

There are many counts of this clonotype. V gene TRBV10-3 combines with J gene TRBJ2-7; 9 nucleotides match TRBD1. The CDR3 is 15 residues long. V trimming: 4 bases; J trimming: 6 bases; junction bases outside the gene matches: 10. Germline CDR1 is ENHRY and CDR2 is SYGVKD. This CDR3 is CAISGLGTGNTEQYF. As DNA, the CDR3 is TGTGCCATCAGTGGTTTGGGGACAGGGAATACCGAGCAGTACTTC.

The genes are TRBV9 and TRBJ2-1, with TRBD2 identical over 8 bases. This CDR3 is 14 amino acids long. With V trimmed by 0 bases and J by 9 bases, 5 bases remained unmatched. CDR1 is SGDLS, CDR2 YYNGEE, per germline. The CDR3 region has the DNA TGTGCCAGCAGCGTAGGGTCTAGCGGGCTTGAGCAGTTCTTC. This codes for CASSVGSSGLEQFF.

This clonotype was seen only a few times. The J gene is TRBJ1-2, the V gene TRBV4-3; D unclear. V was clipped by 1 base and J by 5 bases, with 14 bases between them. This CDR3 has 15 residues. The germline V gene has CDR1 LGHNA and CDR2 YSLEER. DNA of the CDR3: TGCGCCAGCAGCCAAGTCTTACAGCCTCTATATGGCTACACCTTC. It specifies CASSQVLQPLYGYTF.

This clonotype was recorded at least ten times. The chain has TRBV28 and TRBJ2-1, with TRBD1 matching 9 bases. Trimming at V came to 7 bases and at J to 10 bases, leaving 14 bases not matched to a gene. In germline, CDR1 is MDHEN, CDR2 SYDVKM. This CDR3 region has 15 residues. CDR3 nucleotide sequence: TGTGCCAGCAACCCGGGACAGGGTTTCGCCGCCGAGCAGTTCTTC. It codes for CASNPGQGFAAEQFF.

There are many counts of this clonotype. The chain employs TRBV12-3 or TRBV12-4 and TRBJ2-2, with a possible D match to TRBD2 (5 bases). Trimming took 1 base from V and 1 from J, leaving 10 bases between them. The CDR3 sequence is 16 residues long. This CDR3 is CASSLGGSGNTGELFF. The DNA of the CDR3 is TGTGCCAGCAGTTTAGGTGGGAGCGGGAACACCGGGGAGCTGTTTTTT.

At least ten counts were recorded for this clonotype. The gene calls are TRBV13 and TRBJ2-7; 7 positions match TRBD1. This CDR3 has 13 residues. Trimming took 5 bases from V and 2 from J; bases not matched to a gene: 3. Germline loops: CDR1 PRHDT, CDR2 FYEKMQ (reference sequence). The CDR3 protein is CASSATGAYEQYF. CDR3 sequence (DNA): TGTGCCAGCAGCGCAACAGGGGCCTACGAGCAGTACTTC.

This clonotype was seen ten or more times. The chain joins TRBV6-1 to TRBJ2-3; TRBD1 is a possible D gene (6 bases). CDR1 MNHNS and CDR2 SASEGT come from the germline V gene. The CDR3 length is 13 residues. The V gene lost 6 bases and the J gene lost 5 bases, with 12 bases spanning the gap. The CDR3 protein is CASRPTGQDTQYF. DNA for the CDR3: TGTGCCAGCAGACCCACAGGGCAAGATACGCAGTATTTT.

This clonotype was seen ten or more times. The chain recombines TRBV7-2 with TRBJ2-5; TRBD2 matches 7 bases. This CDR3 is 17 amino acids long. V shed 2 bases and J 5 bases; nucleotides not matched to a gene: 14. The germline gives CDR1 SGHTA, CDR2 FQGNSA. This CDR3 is CASSLRSSGPRTETQYF. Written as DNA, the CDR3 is TGTGCCAGCAGCTTACGGTCTAGCGGACCGAGGACGGAGACCCAGTACTTC.

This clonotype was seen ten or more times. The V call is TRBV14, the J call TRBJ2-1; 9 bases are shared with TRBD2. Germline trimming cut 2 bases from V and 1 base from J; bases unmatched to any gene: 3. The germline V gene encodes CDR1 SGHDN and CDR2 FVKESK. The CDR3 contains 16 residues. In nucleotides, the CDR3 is TGTGCCAGCAGCCAAAGCAGCGGGAGGTCCTACAATGAGCAGTTCTTC. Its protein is CASSQSSGRSYNEQFF.